This is a list of T cell receptor beta chains from one sample in a study of OX40 agonist ivuxolimab in advanced cancers. Libraries were prepared by immunoSEQ multiplex PCR; TCRdb keeps only in-frame clonotypes and omits some of them. The repertoire holds roughly 45,000 clones, with around four fifths as singletons. The starting material was CD4+ or CD8+ T cells sorted from blood, obtained in a trial of the OX40 agonist ivuxolimab. These receptor sequences come from an adult with an advanced solid tumor such as melanoma, head and neck, liver or kidney cancer. The CDR3 runs from the conserved cysteine through the conserved F or W. A D gene is named only where the DNA matches it firmly. Part of the rows lack a size; the others show once, few, many or a class for expanded clones.

V	D	J	size	DNA	CDR3
TRBV28	TRBD2	TRBJ2-1	-	TGTGCCAGCAGTTTATTTTCCGCGGGAGACAATGAGCAGTTCTTC	CASSLFSAGDNEQFF
TRBV27	-	TRBJ2-5	-	TGTGCCAGCAGGGTCGGTTTGGCCCAGTACTTC	CASRVGLAQYF
TRBV4-1	-	TRBJ1-2	few	TGCGCCAGCAGCCCGGCGGGGGCAGGTCAAAACTATGGCTACACCTTC	CASSPAGAGQNYGYTF
TRBV18	TRBD2	TRBJ2-1	-	TGTGCCAGCTCACCACGGGTTAGCGGGGATGGTTACTATGAGCAGTTCTTC	CASSPRVSGDGYYEQFF
TRBV5-1	-	TRBJ2-7	-	TGCGCCAGCAGCTTGGCCGGAGTATCCAGCTACGAGCAGTACTTC	CASSLAGVSSYEQYF
TRBV28	-	TRBJ2-7	-	TGTGCCAGCAGTTTTTTCACGAGCCCCCTTAACGAGCAGTACTTC	CASSFFTSPLNEQYF
TRBV7-9	TRBD2	TRBJ2-2	-	TGTGCCAGCAGCTTGGTAGATGCGGGGGGTGACACCGGGGAGCTGTTTTTT	CASSLVDAGGDTGELFF
TRBV27	-	TRBJ2-3	-	TGTGCCAGCAGTTCCCTCAACACAGATACGCAGTATTTT	CASSSLNTDTQYF
TRBV4-2	-	TRBJ2-3	-	TGTGCCAGCAGCCAAGAAGGAGAGAGCCCACGCACAGATACGCAGTATTTT	CASSQEGESPRTDTQYF
TRBV7-6	TRBD1	TRBJ2-1	-	TGTGCCAGCGGAACCACAGGGGGCAGTGAGCAGTTCTTC	CASGTTGGSEQFF
TRBV6-1	-	TRBJ2-5	-	TGTGCCAGCAGTGAAAGCACGGGGGGCTCGGAGACCCAGTACTTC	CASSESTGGSETQYF
TRBV7-2	-	TRBJ2-3	-	TGTGCCAGCAGCTCCCCTAGCACAGATACGCAGTATTTT	CASSSPSTDTQYF
TRBV29-1	-	TRBJ1-2	-	TGCAGCGTTGAAGATGCCTTGGCAGGCCGCTCGAATGGCTACACCTTC	CSVEDALAGRSNGYTF
TRBV4-1	-	TRBJ2-1	-	TGCGCCAGCAGCCGGACCTGGGGCTACGTTGAGCAGTTCTTC	CASSRTWGYVEQFF
TRBV10-2	TRBD1	TRBJ1-5	-	TGCGCCAGCAGTGACCCGGGACAGGGGTATCCTCAGCCCCAGCATTTT	CASSDPGQGYPQPQHF
TRBV5-5	-	TRBJ2-2	-	TGTGCCAGCAGCTTGCGAGTTCAGAGGGGTGGTGGCAACACCGGGGAGCTGTTTTTT	CASSLRVQRGGGNTGELFF
TRBV15	-	TRBJ2-2	-	TGTGCCACCAGCATGCAATGGAACGGGGAGCTGTTTTTT	CATSMQWNGELFF
TRBV5-6	TRBD1	TRBJ1-1	-	TGTGCCAGCAGCCACAGACAGGGGGCAGGAACTGAAGCTTTCTTT	CASSHRQGAGTEAFF
TRBV7-6	-	TRBJ2-5	-	TGTGCCAGCAGCTTAAAAGTATACCAAGAGACCCAGTACTTC	CASSLKVYQETQYF
TRBV4-1	TRBD1	TRBJ2-7	-	TGCGCCAGCAGCCAAGATTGGACAGGGGCAACTTCCTACGAGCAGTACTTC	CASSQDWTGATSYEQYF
TRBV28	-	TRBJ2-4	-	TGTGCCACACAGGGTAACGTCAAAAACATTCAGTACTTC	CATQGNVKNIQYF
TRBV5-5	-	TRBJ1-2	-	TGTGCCAGCAGCTTATATGGGCCCAACTATGGCTACACCTTC	CASSLYGPNYGYTF
TRBV11-2	-	TRBJ2-7	-	TGTGCCAGCAGCAACGGACACCGAATTGAGCAGTACTTC	CASSNGHRIEQYF
TRBV28	TRBD2	TRBJ2-1	-	TGTGCCAGCAGTCTCCTCTTAAAGCGGGACTCCTACAATGAGCAGTTCTTC	CASSLLLKRDSYNEQFF
TRBV27	TRBD2	TRBJ2-3	-	TGTGCCAGCAGTTTAGTTGCGGGGGGGGCAGATACGCAGTATTTT	CASSLVAGGADTQYF
TRBV5-5	-	TRBJ2-2	once	TGTGCCAGCAGCTTGGTCGGTGGTCCCGGGGAGCTGTTTTTT	CASSLVGGPGELFF
TRBV11-2	-	TRBJ1-1	-	TGTGCCAGCAGCTTAGCTCTAGGGGGGGACACTGAAGCTTTCTTT	CASSLALGGDTEAFF
TRBV29-1	-	TRBJ1-2	-	TGCAGCGTCACCGGGACCGAGTATGGCTACACCTTC	CSVTGTEYGYTF
TRBV7-6	TRBD1	TRBJ2-1	-	TGTGCCAGCAGCTTTCCGGGACAGGGTTCAGGAGAGCAGTTCTTC	CASSFPGQGSGEQFF
TRBV10-1	-	TRBJ2-7	-	TGCGCCAGCAGTGAGTCCCAGGGGTCCAGGGAGCAGTACTTC	CASSESQGSREQYF
TRBV9	-	TRBJ1-1	-	TGTGCCAGCAGCGTAGAGGGGGGACCTGAAGCTTTCTTT	CASSVEGGPEAFF
TRBV11-3	TRBD1	TRBJ2-7	few	TGTGCCAGCAGCCTCGGGACAGGGTTCGAGCAGTACTTC	CASSLGTGFEQYF
TRBV5-6	-	TRBJ2-1	-	TGTGCCAGCAGCTTGGCCCCCCAAATGGGGGGGCACACCTACAATGAGCAGTTCTTC	CASSLAPQMGGHTYNEQFF
TRBV9	TRBD1	TRBJ1-4	-	TGTGCCAGCAGCGTAGAGGGGACAGGTTTCACTAATGAAAAACTGTTTTTT	CASSVEGTGFTNEKLFF
TRBV10-3	-	TRBJ1-5	once	TGTGCCATCAGTGAGTCGACGAGGGATAGCAATCAGCCCCAGCATTTT	CAISESTRDSNQPQHF
TRBV6-5	-	TRBJ1-4	-	TGTGCCAGCAGTTCCTACCAGGGGACTAATGAAAAACTGTTTTTT	CASSSYQGTNEKLFF
TRBV2	-	TRBJ2-7	-	TGTGCCAGCATAGGGGACGGATCCTACGAGCAGTACTTC	CASIGDGSYEQYF
TRBV7-9	-	TRBJ2-3	-	TGTGCCAGCAGCTCCCCAGGGCTTTACGACACAGATACGCAGTATTTT	CASSSPGLYDTDTQYF
TRBV5-8	TRBD2	TRBJ2-5	-	TGTGCCAGCAGCTTGGCCTACCGGGGGGGTGGCGAGACCCAGTACTTC	CASSLAYRGGGETQYF
TRBV9	-	TRBJ2-3	few	TGTGCCAGCAGCGTAGATGGCGGGTCAAGCACAGATACGCAGTATTTT	CASSVDGGSSTDTQYF
TRBV5-1	TRBD1	TRBJ2-1	-	TGCGCCAGCAGCTTTGACAGGGCGTCCTACAATGAGCAGTTCTTC	CASSFDRASYNEQFF
TRBV7-8	-	TRBJ1-1	few	TGTGCCAGCAGCGACGAGGGGGGGACTGAAGCTTTCTTT	CASSDEGGTEAFF
TRBV28	-	TRBJ2-5	-	TGTGCCAGCAGTTCCATCCCCGGGGCAGGGGACGACCAGACCCAGTACTTC	CASSSIPGAGDDQTQYF
TRBV27	-	TRBJ1-1	once	TGTGCCAGCAGTTTGGATATGAACACTGAAGCTTTCTTT	CASSLDMNTEAFF
TRBV5-4	TRBD1	TRBJ1-1	-	TGTGCCAGCTTCCGGGACAGGAAGAAAGCTTTCTTT	CASFRDRKKAFF
TRBV7-9	-	TRBJ2-7	-	TGTGCCAGCAGCTCGGACCTCTACGAGCAGTACTTC	CASSSDLYEQYF
TRBV15	-	TRBJ2-1	-	TGTGCCACGAGGACCGCAAGATACAATGAGCAGTTCTTC	CATRTARYNEQFF
TRBV11-2	-	TRBJ2-5	-	TGTGCCAGCAGCTTAGGTCTCGCCAGACACCAAGAGACCCAGTACTTC	CASSLGLARHQETQYF
TRBV7-2	-	TRBJ2-5	many	TGTGCCAGCAGCTTGGGGCTTAGGGAGACCCAGTACTTC	CASSLGLRETQYF
TRBV4-2	TRBD1	TRBJ1-1	few	TGTGCCAGCAGCACCCGACAGGGAGCTGGCACTGAAGCTTTCTTT	CASSTRQGAGTEAFF
TRBV7-3	-	TRBJ2-1	-	TGTGCCAGCAGCTTAGGGCTGGGCCGGTCCTACAATGAGCAGTTCTTC	CASSLGLGRSYNEQFF
TRBV5-6	-	TRBJ1-6	-	TGTGCCAGCAGCGCGGGACAAAAGCTTTCACCCCTCCACTTT	CASSAGQKLSPLHF
TRBV11-3	TRBD1	TRBJ2-7	-	TGTGCCAGCAGCACGATAGACAGGGGGACGGAGCAGTACTTC	CASSTIDRGTEQYF
TRBV10-2	TRBD1	TRBJ1-5	-	TGCGCCAGCAGTGAGCCAGGGGGGAGTCAGCCCCAGCATTTT	CASSEPGGSQPQHF
TRBV28	-	TRBJ1-6	few	TGTGCCAGCAGTCAAGACGGCAACTATTCACCCCTCCACTTT	CASSQDGNYSPLHF
TRBV11-2	TRBD2	TRBJ2-3	once	TGTGCCAGCAGCCCAAGGGGGCTAGCGGGGCTCACAGATACGCAGTATTTT	CASSPRGLAGLTDTQYF
TRBV11-3	-	TRBJ1-1	-	TGTGCCAGCAGCTTAAGGGGGAACACTGAAGCTTTCTTT	CASSLRGNTEAFF